These 5 T cell receptor beta chains originate from one sample sequenced in a study of CD8 T cells in ankylosing spondylitis. TCRdb passed the 5' RACE reads through MiXCR, listing each CDR3 protein once. The sample comprises about 150,000 distinct CDR3 sequences, about 42% of which are singletons, and roughly 15% rests with the top ten. Sample: synovial fluid, either unsorted or a sorted T cell fraction (not recorded which). The source is a male donor with ankylosing spondylitis.

The rearrangement joins TRBV4-3 to TRBJ1-1; D unclear. Germline V gene lookup returns CDR1 LGHNA and CDR2 YSLEER. The CDR3 spans 15 residues. The V and J ends lost 3 bases and 4 bases respectively, with 15 bases between them. CDR3 nucleotides: TGCGCCAGCAGCCATGGTGTGGGTTGGAGCACTGAAGCTTTCTTT. As protein: CASSHGVGWSTEAFF.

The rearrangement joins TRBV19 to TRBJ2-1; TRBD2 agrees at 7 bases. CDR3 size: 16 residues. The ends lost 4 bases at V and 3 bases at J; junction bases unmatched: 9. CDR1 and CDR2 (germline): LNHDA, SQIVND (reference sequence). CDR3 region: CASSNPTGTIYNEQFF. CDR3 nucleotides: TGTGCCAGTAGTAATCCGACCGGGACTATCTACAATGAGCAGTTCTTC.

The J gene is TRBJ2-2, the V gene TRBV6-1, with 14 bases matching TRBD2. CDR3 length equals 17 residues. V was clipped by 6 bases and J by 3 bases; unmatched bases: 6. From germline, CDR1 is MNHNS and CDR2 SASEGT. The CDR3 loop is CASSRGLAGGHTGELFF. The CDR3, as DNA: TGTGCCAGCAGCAGAGGACTAGCGGGGGGCCACACCGGGGAGCTGTTTTTT.

The chain employs TRBV7-9 and TRBJ2-7; no clear D gene. Germline-derived CDR1 and CDR2 are SEHNR and FQNEAQ (reference sequence). Trimming took off 3 bases at V and 1 base at J, with 13 bases between the two ends. This CDR3 has 15 amino acids. The CDR3 DNA reads TGTGCCAGCAGCTTTCCGCCCCCTTCTTCCTACGAGCAGTACTTC. It yields the protein CASSFPPPSSYEQYF. The whole variable domain, filled in from reference TRBV7-9 and TRBJ2-7, reads DTGVSQNPRHKITKRGQNVTFRCDPISEHNRLYWYRQTLGQGPEFLTYFQNEAQLEKSRLLSDRFSAERPKGSFSTLEIQRTEQGDSAMYLCASSFPPPSSYEQYFGPGTRLTVT.

The chain uses TRBV4-2 and TRBJ2-3; tentative D call: TRBD2 (6 bases). The V end was cut by 5 bases, the J end by 4 bases, with 19 bases between. In germline, CDR1 is LGHNA, CDR2 YNFKEQ. The CDR3 extends over 16 amino acids. The CDR3 sequence: CASSSLGTPFSDTQYF. The DNA for the CDR3 is TGTGCCAGCAGCTCCTTGGGGACTCCTTTTTCAGATACGCAGTATTTT.